This section outlines one T cell receptor beta chain sequence together with its context. V shed 2 bases and J shed 2 bases, with 22 bases lying between them. The CDR3 is 18 residues long. Germline V gene sequence: CDR1 KGHSH, CDR2 LQKENI. Assay used: immunoSEQ multiplex PCR; TCRdb lists only in-frame clones, some missing. The table shows about 100,000 clones, with around 79% occurring only once. The entry originates in a study of blood T cell repertoires in COVID-19. Across the study: The United States, Italy and Spain provided the acute and convalescent COVID-19 samples.

The clonotype comes from a woman of 80 years or more with active or convalescent COVID-19. The sample taken for sequencing was peripheral blood. V is TRBV18 and J is TRBJ2-7; tentative D call: TRBD2 (6 bases). CDR3 bases: TGTGCCAGCTCACCAGTCCTGATAGCGGAGGGAGCACCCTACGAGCAGTACTTC. It is translated as CASSPVLIAEGAPYEQYF.